This T cell receptor (beta chain) was sequenced in a study of blood T cell repertoires in COVID-19. As for the study in general: Sample material is recorded as cDNA or gDNA derived from T cells, B-cell-depleted T cells, or PBMCs.

Per the original data handling: Amplified reference gene primers provided the basis for estimating nucleated cell counts. Generated by immunoSEQ multiplex PCR, the TCRdb table keeps only in-frame clones and is missing some. That table supplies the V and J calls and clone size; D and trimming were determined from the DNA. This sample has about 67,000 clones, with 75% to 80% found just once. The germline CDR1 and CDR2 sequences are WSHSY and SAAADI. Between the trimmed V and J ends, which lost 8 bases and 4 bases, there was a span of 20 bases. The CDR3 loop spans 15 amino acids. The receptor's source is a woman in her fifties or sixties with acute or convalescent COVID-19. The genes are TRBV10-2 and TRBJ1-2; maybe TRBD1 (5 bases). Sequencing was performed on peripheral blood. The CDR3 is CASSPSGGATYGYTF. The CDR3, as DNA: TGCGCCAGCTCTCCAAGCGGGGGAGCTACCTATGGCTACACCTTC.